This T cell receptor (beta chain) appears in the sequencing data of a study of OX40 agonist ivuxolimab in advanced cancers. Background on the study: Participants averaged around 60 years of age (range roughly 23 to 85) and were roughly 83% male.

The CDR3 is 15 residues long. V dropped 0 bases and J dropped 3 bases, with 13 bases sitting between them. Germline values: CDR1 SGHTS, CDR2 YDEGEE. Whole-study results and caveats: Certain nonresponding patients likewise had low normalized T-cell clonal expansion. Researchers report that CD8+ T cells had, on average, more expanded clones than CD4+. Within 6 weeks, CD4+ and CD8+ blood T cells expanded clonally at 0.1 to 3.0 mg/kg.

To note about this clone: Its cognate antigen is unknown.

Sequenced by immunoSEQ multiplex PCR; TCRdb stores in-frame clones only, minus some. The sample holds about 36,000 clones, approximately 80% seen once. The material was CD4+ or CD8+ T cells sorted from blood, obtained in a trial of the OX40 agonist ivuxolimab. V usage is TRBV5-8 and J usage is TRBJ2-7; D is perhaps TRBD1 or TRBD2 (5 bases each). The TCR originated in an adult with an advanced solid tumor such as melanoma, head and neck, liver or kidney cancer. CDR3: CASSLAGTRGYEQYF. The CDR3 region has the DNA TGTGCCAGCAGCTTGGCGGGGACGAGAGGCTACGAGCAGTACTTC.